The TCR beta chain under discussion was sequenced for a study of T cells after yellow fever vaccination. Study observations and caveats: Only a minor proportion of clonotypes was detected across both CD4 and CD8 compartments. Subsequent booster samples again held most clones from primary vaccination (96% CD4, 85% to 90% CD8).

Synthesis of TCR cDNA relied on 5'RACE template switching, which attached a universal primer site and UMIs. TCRdb re-called the 5' RACE reads with MiXCR, one entry per CDR3 protein. The sample yields a few hundred thousand distinct CDR3 sequences, around 9.3% seen once. V was pared by 0 bases and J by 4 bases, with 11 bases between. The germline V gene encodes CDR1 SGHRS and CDR2 YFSETQ. The CDR3 totals 15 residues. Worth noting for this clonotype: Its antigen is unidentified.

Sequencing was performed on CD4+ T cells sorted from PBMCs, taken 5 days after the yellow fever booster vaccination. This clonotype originated in a man aged 18 to 35 who received the YFV17D yellow fever vaccine. The rearrangement links TRBV5-1 to TRBJ1-5, with D uncertain. The CDR3 region has the DNA TGCGCCAGCAGCTTGGGGTTAAGCCCAAATCAGCCCCAGCATTTT. Amino acids: CASSLGLSPNQPQHF.